This T cell receptor (beta chain) was observed in a study of vaccination effects on CD4 cells after COVID-19. Study-wide results and caveats: Nearly all vaccine-induced clones in healthy recipients recognized only SARS-CoV-2. Marked clonal contraction was seen late after vaccination (in both infection- and vaccine-induced clones). Small numbers of convalescent patients limited the study. It also lacked early post-infection timepoints.

This CDR3 has 15 residues. Germline CDR1 is SGHRS and CDR2 is YFSETQ. Trimming cost V 3 bases and J 4 bases; bases outside gene matches: 8. Comments on this clone: Antigen specificity is unknown.

Scientists isolated CD4+ T cells after an approximately ten-day culture period ended. Of the BNT162b2 and mRNA-1273 vaccines, participants received two doses of one or the other. Half-medium changes using IL-2 medium occurred on days 3 and 7. Only in-frame clones appear in the TCRdb table, and some are missing; sequencing was by immunoSEQ multiplex PCR. Here the sample spans about 73,000 clones, around 67% being singletons. The sequences come from CD4+ T cells from PBMCs cultured without peptide, collected after COVID-19 vaccination. This receptor was identified in a human donor who received a COVID-19 vaccine. V and J are TRBV5-1 and TRBJ1-1; 8 bases are shared with TRBD1. The CDR3 reads CASSSWTGRSTEAFF. As DNA, the CDR3 is TGCGCCAGCAGCTCATGGACAGGGAGGAGCACTGAAGCTTTCTTT.